These 31 T cell receptor beta chains originate from one sample sequenced in a study of tumor-infiltrating lymphocytes in primary liver carcinoma. Unsorted whole blood yielded blood RNA, and germline DNA was extracted as well. Synthesis of TCR beta cDNA was carried out from 450 to 500 ng total RNA with a constant-region primer. Nested multiplex PCR, run for three rounds with slightly modified ARM-PCR, yielded TCR beta libraries. A C-beta reverse primer was combined with TRBV1-TRBV30 forward primers in the first two PCR rounds, and each round had 10 cycles. TCRdb fed the multiplex PCR reads into MiXCR, producing one record per CDR3 protein. The table lists fewer than 250,000 distinct CDR3 sequences, approximately 65% of them singletons. The sample comprised peripheral blood. The receptors were sampled from an older woman with primary liver carcinoma and hepatitis B virus infection.

As to this clonotype: This clone may be a read error of a much larger clone one base away. V usage is TRBV29-1 and J usage is TRBJ2-3, with 8 bases aligning to TRBD2. The junction had 3 bases not matched to a gene; V was cut back by 7 bases and J by 0 bases. The CDR3 has 13 residues. In germline, CDR1 is SQVTM, CDR2 ANQGSEA. The CDR3 bases are TGCAGCGCCACTAGCGGTAGCACAGATACGCAGTATTTT. Translation gives CSATSGSTDTQYF.

The chain is built from TRBV5-1 and TRBJ2-3; 9 nucleotides agree with TRBD2. The CDR3 is 14 residues long. Germline V gene data show CDR1 as SGHRS and CDR2 as YFSETQ. Germline trimming cut 7 bases from V and 8 bases from J; bases unmatched to any gene: 11. Written as DNA, the CDR3 is TGCGCCAGCCGTCACAGCGGGAGGTCCGTTACGCAGTATTTT. Its translation: CASRHSGRSVTQYF.

The chain combines TRBV5-1 with TRBJ2-3, with 9 positions matching TRBD2. Germline lookup yields CDR1 SGHRS and CDR2 YFSETQ. CDR3 length equals 14 residues. Germline trimming cut 5 bases from V and 0 bases from J; bases unmatched to any gene: 1. Here the CDR3 DNA reads TGCGCCAGCAGGCGGGAGGGGAGCACAGATACGCAGTATTTT. Translation gives CASRREGSTDTQYF.

About this clonotype: This clone may be a read error of a much larger clone one base away. The J gene is TRBJ2-7, the V gene TRBV4-1; a weak D match, TRBD2 (5 bases). Trimming took 4 bases from V and 6 from J, leaving 22 bases between them. Germline lookup yields CDR1 MGHRA and CDR2 YSYEKL. The CDR3 runs to 16 residues. DNA of the CDR3: TGCGCCAGCAGCCTACGGTCGGTAGCGAGTACCTGCGAGCAGTACTTC. Translating gives CASSLRSVASTCEQYF.

This clonotype showed up many times. V usage is TRBV10-3 and J usage is TRBJ2-2; TRBD2 matches 7 bases. Germline V lookup: CDR1 ENHRY, CDR2 SYGVKD. The CDR3 extends over 18 amino acids. With V trimmed by 1 base and J by 0 bases, 8 bases remained unmatched. The CDR3 here is CAISEFGLEKTNTGELFF. The CDR3 nucleotides read TGTGCCATCAGTGAGTTCGGACTAGAGAAGACGAACACCGGGGAGCTGTTTTTT.

This clonotype was observed once. The V gene is TRBV7-3, the J gene TRBJ2-5; no clear D gene. V was cut by 6 bases and J by 0 bases, with 8 bases left in between. The CDR3 loop spans 13 amino acids. Germline-derived CDR1 and CDR2 are SGHTA and FQGTGA. CDR3 amino acids: CASSVAYQETQYF. In nucleotides, the CDR3 is TGTGCCAGCAGTGTTGCGTACCAAGAGACCCAGTACTTC. The variable domain in full, with the rest retrieved from reference TRBV7-3 and TRBJ2-5, is GAGVSQTPSNKVTEKGKYVELRCDPISGHTALYWYRQSLGQGPEFLIYFQGTGAADDSGLPNDRFFAVRPEGSVSTLKIQRTERGDSAVYLCASSVAYQETQYFGPGTRLLVL.

This clonotype was picked up one time. This may come from a read error, since a much larger clone is one base off. The rearrangement links TRBV10-3 to TRBJ1-2, with TRBD1 as a possible D gene (5 bases). Germline CDR1 reads ENHRY; CDR2 reads SYGVKD. V lost 3 bases to trimming and J lost 4 bases, with 12 bases between them. This CDR3 has 14 residues. This CDR3 reads CAISERGGGYGYTF. The CDR3 nucleotides read TGTGCCATCAGTGAAAGGGGAGGTGGCTATGGCTACACCTTC.

This clonotype was detected once. This clone may be a read error of a much larger clone one base away. This chain connects TRBV12-3 or TRBV12-4 to TRBJ1-4; perhaps TRBD1 as D (6 bases). Deletions cut 10 bases from V and 11 bases from J, with 20 bases between. This CDR3 has 13 amino acids. In nucleotides, the CDR3 is TGTGCCACCTCCAGGGGTTCTTTCGATAAACTGTTTTTT. Its protein is CATSRGSFDKLFF.

This clonotype came up a few times. The V call is TRBV20-1, the J call TRBJ2-5; possible D gene TRBD2, 6 bases. In germline, CDR1 is DFQATT, CDR2 SNEGSKA (reference sequence). V dropped 1 base and J dropped 1 base, with 16 bases sitting between them. The CDR3 runs to 16 residues. CDR3 nucleotide sequence: TGCAGTGCTAGAGGGGGTAGCGGAGACTTCCAAGAGACCCAGTACTTC. It translates to CSARGGSGDFQETQYF.

CDR3 amino acids: CASSPLAGRTGELFF. Written as DNA, the CDR3 is TGCGCCAGCAGCCCCTTAGCGGGAAGGACCGGGGAGCTGTTTTTT. The chain links TRBV5-1 to TRBJ2-2; 8 bases match TRBD2. V gave up 4 bases and J gave up 5 bases; unmatched junction bases: 7. Germline-derived CDR1 and CDR2 are SGHRS and YFSETQ. The CDR3 loop spans 15 amino acids. The full variable domain, completed using reference TRBV5-1 and TRBJ2-2, is KAGVTQTPRYLIKTRGQQVTLSCSPISGHRSVSWYQQTPGQGLQFLFEYFSETQRNKGNFPGRFSGRQFSNSRSEMNVSTLELGDSALYLCASSPLAGRTGELFFGEGSRLTVL.

Details on this clonotype: This may come from a read error, since a much larger clone is one base off. V usage is TRBV10-3 and J usage is TRBJ2-3; 7 bases are shared with TRBD1. Germline CDR1 reads ENHRY; CDR2 reads SYGVKD. The CDR3 contains 14 residues. The CDR3 region is CAVNGGTDTDMQYF. The DNA of the CDR3 is TGTGCCGTCAACGGTGGGACAGACACAGATATGCAGTATTTT.

Comment on this clonotype: An end of the junction differs from the germline gene, which may be a read error. V usage is TRBV29-1 and J usage is TRBJ2-3; weak D call: TRBD1 (6 bases). This CDR3 has 16 amino acids. Germline lookup yields CDR1 SQVTM and CDR2 ANQGSEA. The CDR3 reads CSVEGRQGHSTNTQYF. CDR3 nucleotides: TGCAGCGTTGAAGGGAGGCAGGGGCACTCCACAAATACGCAGTATTTT.

The rearrangement joins TRBV10-3 to TRBJ1-2; TRBD1 agrees at 7 bases. CDR1 and CDR2 from the germline V gene are ENHRY and SYGVKD. The ends lost 5 bases at V and 0 bases at J; junction bases unmatched: 3. This CDR3 has 14 residues. The CDR3 region has the DNA TGTGCCATCAGTCCAGGGGGACCTAACTATGGCTACACCTTC. This encodes CAISPGGPNYGYTF.

This clonotype has ten or more counts. The chain recombines TRBV7-8 with TRBJ2-3; a weak D match, TRBD2 (5 bases). V was pared by 1 base and J by 2 bases, with 13 bases between. Germline V gives CDR1 SGHVS, CDR2 FQNEAQ. CDR3 size: 16 residues. In DNA form, the CDR3 reads TGTGCCAGCAGCTTAGAGGCGGGTTGGTCCACAGATACGCAGTATTTT. Amino acid sequence: CASSLEAGWSTDTQYF.

This clonotype has just a few counts. The gene calls are TRBV28 and TRBJ2-7; D ambiguous. Germline loops: CDR1 MDHEN, CDR2 SYDVKM. Trimming stripped 7 bases from V and 0 bases from J, with 10 bases between. The CDR3 contains 13 residues. The CDR3 bases are TGTGCCAGCATGGTAGTGAACTCCTACGAGCAGTACTTC. Its translation is CASMVVNSYEQYF. The complete variable domain, with remaining parts taken from reference TRBV28 and TRBJ2-7, reads DVKVTQSSRYLVKRTGEKVFLECVQDMDHENMFWYRQDPGLGLRLIYFSYDVKMKEKGDIPEGYSVSREKKERFSLILESASTNQTSMYLCASMVVNSYEQYFGPGTRLTVT.

Many counts were recorded for this clonotype. The chain is built from TRBV12-3 or TRBV12-4 and TRBJ1-1, with no clear D. This CDR3 has 14 residues. Trimming removed 3 bases from V and 1 base from J, with 9 bases in between. The CDR3 region has the DNA TGTGCCAGCAGTTTCTGGGAGCGGAACACTGAAGCTTTCTTT. Translating it yields CASSFWERNTEAFF.

To note about this clonotype: Its ends do not fully match the called genes, so a read error is possible. The chain joins TRBV4-1 to TRBJ2-5, with 7 bases lining up with TRBD2. Germline CDR1 is MGHRA and CDR2 is YSYEKL. The CDR3 is made up of 17 amino acids. CDR3 region: CSSSHPREALHQETQYF. The CDR3 nucleotides are TGCTCCAGCAGCCACCCCCGGGAGGCGCTCCACCAAGAGACCCAGTACTTC.

The V call is TRBV29-1, the J call TRBJ2-2; 7 nucleotides align to TRBD2. After removal of 7 bases from V and 4 bases from J, the junction contained 12 bases not matched to a gene. Germline lookup yields CDR1 SQVTM and CDR2 ANQGSEA. The CDR3 runs to 15 residues. The CDR3 coding sequence is TGCAGCGCTCGGGGAGGCGGGAGAGGCACCGGGGAGCTGTTTTTT. Residues: CSARGGGRGTGELFF.

This rearrangement joins TRBV11-2 to TRBJ2-7; a weak D match, TRBD1 (5 bases). The germline V gene has CDR1 SGHAT and CDR2 FQNNGV. This CDR3 comprises 14 residues. Trimming shortened V by 8 bases and J by 9 bases, and 23 bases separated the two germline ends. The CDR3 nucleotides are TGTGCCAGCTCATGGTCGGACAATCTACGAGGGCAGTACTTC. The encoded protein is CASSWSDNLRGQYF.

Turning to this clonotype: A much larger clone differs by one base, so this may be a read error. The chain recombines TRBV6-1 with TRBJ2-7; 7 nucleotides align to TRBD2. The CDR3 contains 15 residues. The germline V gene encodes CDR1 MNHNS and CDR2 SASEGT. The CDR3 protein is CASSEAAGPSYGQYF. As DNA, the CDR3 is TGTGCCAGCAGTGAAGCAGCGGGACCTTCCTACGGGCAGTACTTC.

By share, this clonotype ranks as medium-sized. The V gene is TRBV12-3 or TRBV12-4, the J gene TRBJ1-1; TRBD1 is a possible D gene (6 bases). V was shortened by 4 bases and J by 6 bases, with 6 bases between the two germline ends. This CDR3 region has 11 residues. CDR3 nucleotides: TGTGCCAGCAGTTCAGGGGCTGAAGCTTTCTTT. Its translation is CASSSGAEAFF.

The J gene is TRBJ1-2, the V gene TRBV12-3 or TRBV12-4; no reliable D call. V was shortened by 2 bases and J by 4 bases, with 17 bases between the two germline ends. The CDR3 spans 16 residues. In DNA, the CDR3 is TGTGCCAGCAGTTTATCCGGTTTCGGCGCTACCTATGGCTACACCTTC. Amino acids: CASSLSGFGATYGYTF.

The rearrangement links TRBV6-5 to TRBJ2-5; TRBD2 matches at 12 bases. The CDR3 runs to 17 residues. Losses at the gene ends were 6 bases for V and 10 bases for J; bases not matched to a gene: 18. The germline V gene has CDR1 MNHEY and CDR2 SVGAGI. The CDR3 is CASSNPRTSGTGVNQYF. The CDR3 DNA reads TGTGCCAGCAGCAACCCACGGACTAGCGGGACGGGAGTGAACCAGTACTTC.

About this clonotype: A clone one base away is much larger, so this may be a read error. The V and J genes are TRBV6-7 and TRBJ2-1; D perhaps matches TRBD1 (6 bases). TRBV6-7 is assigned to the ORF class and has an uncertain function. The CDR3 is made up of 15 amino acids. V was shortened by 0 bases and J by 12 bases, with 18 bases between the two germline ends. Here the CDR3 DNA reads TGTGCCAGCAGTTACTCAAAGGACAGTTCATATGGGCAGTTCTTC. Translated, it gives CASSYSKDSSYGQFF.

The table lists this clonotype with a count of one. The CDR3 DNA reads TGCAGCGTCCCCTGGACAGGGGGTCACACAGATACGCAGTATTTT. This gives the protein CSVPWTGGHTDTQYF. The V call is TRBV29-1, the J call TRBJ2-3; TRBD1 aligns across 10 bases. CDR3 length equals 15 residues. Germline CDR1 SQVTM, CDR2 ANQGSEA. J was trimmed by 2 bases and V by 6 bases; bases with no gene match: 8.

The V and J genes are TRBV11-2 and TRBJ1-5, with unresolved D. With 7 bases removed from V and 5 bases from J, the gap between germline ends came to 15 bases. The CDR3 has 14 amino acids. Germline V CDR1 and CDR2: SGHAT, FQNNGV. The CDR3 DNA follows: TGTGCCAGCAAGCATTCGGTTTTGGATCAGCCCCAGCATTTT. Its protein product is CASKHSVLDQPQHF.

A remark on this clonotype: One end of the junction varies from germline; a read error may be responsible. The chain employs TRBV29-1 and TRBJ2-5, with no clear D. Per the germline V gene, CDR1 is SQVTM and CDR2 is ANQGSEA. The CDR3 covers 12 residues. The CDR3, as DNA: TGCAGCGCTGATCCGGCCCAAGAGATCCAGTACTTC. Translation: CSADPAQEIQYF.

This clonotype was detected a few times. The germline gene is not matched at one end of the junction; a read error may be the cause. The chain carries TRBV9 and TRBJ2-3; a possible D gene is TRBD2 (6 bases). This CDR3 is built from 15 residues. Germline lookup yields CDR1 SGDLS and CDR2 YYNGEE. The CDR3 DNA sequence: TGCGCCAGCAGCGTAGTTGCGGGGTACACAGATACGCAGTATTTT. Residues: CASSVVAGYTDTQYF.

About this clonotype itself: The junction departs from the called germline gene at one end, perhaps through a read error. The chain combines TRBV11-1 with TRBJ1-1; D is unclear. Germline V CDR1 and CDR2: SGHAT, FQDESV (reference sequence). The CDR3 totals 13 residues. CDR3 nucleotide sequence: TGCGCCGGCAGCTTAGGAAAGAGGAGTGAAGCTTTCTTT. Translated: CAGSLGKRSEAFF. The complete variable domain, with remaining parts taken from reference TRBV11-1 and TRBJ1-1, reads EAEVAQSPRYKITEKSQAVAFWCDPISGHATLYWYRQILGQGPELLVQFQDESVVDDSQLPKDRFSAERLKGVDSTLKIQPAELGDSAMYLCAGSLGKRSEAFFGQGTRLTVV.

This clonotype was detected ten times or more. The V and J genes are TRBV29-1 and TRBJ2-3; 11 bases align to TRBD1. V shed 6 bases and J 3 bases; nucleotides not matched to a gene: 5. This CDR3 is built from 14 residues. Per the germline V gene, CDR1 is SQVTM and CDR2 is ANQGSEA. The CDR3 DNA is TGCAGCGTATCGGGACAGGGGGGGACAGATACGCAGTATTTT. Protein: CSVSGQGGTDTQYF.

The sample holds one count of this clonotype. The chain employs TRBV10-3 and TRBJ2-4; D remains unclear. The germline V and J ends were trimmed by 0 bases and 2 bases, with 14 bases remaining between them. CDR1 ENHRY and CDR2 SYGVKD come from the germline V gene. The CDR3 has 17 amino acids. DNA of the CDR3: TGTGCCATCAGTGAGTCTCGAGTCGCCTTACCCAAAAACATTCAGTACTTC. As protein: CAISESRVALPKNIQYF.